This TCR beta chain was recorded in a study of vaccination and CD4 T cells after COVID-19. Study summary: From HCoV-229E, HCoV-OC43, HCoV-NL63 and SARS-CoV-2, overlapping spike peptides were used to stimulate the cells.

To note about this clonotype: Its antigen is still unknown.

The CDR3 contains 14 residues. Germline loops: CDR1 DFQATT, CDR2 SNEGSKA (reference sequence). Trimming shortened V by 6 bases and J by 0 bases, and 9 bases separated the two germline ends. As for treatment: roughly 11-day PBMC culture with coronavirus spike peptide pools or control peptides (ViraFEST assay). Scientists ran DNA taken from cultured CD4+ T cells through the Oncomine TCR Beta short-read assay for sequencing. MiXCR was run by TCRdb on the PCR reads, yielding one entry per CDR3 protein. The sample holds approximately 24,000 distinct CDR3 sequences, approximately 40% seen once. The sequencing sample was made of CD4+ T cells from blood, cultured in vitro. The chain recombines TRBV20-1 with TRBJ2-6; D not certain. The clonotype comes from a human donor who had recovered from COVID-19. The CDR3 DNA sequence: TGCAGTGCAAGCCCGGCCTCTGGGGCCAACGTCCTGACTTTC. Translation: CSASPASGANVLTF.